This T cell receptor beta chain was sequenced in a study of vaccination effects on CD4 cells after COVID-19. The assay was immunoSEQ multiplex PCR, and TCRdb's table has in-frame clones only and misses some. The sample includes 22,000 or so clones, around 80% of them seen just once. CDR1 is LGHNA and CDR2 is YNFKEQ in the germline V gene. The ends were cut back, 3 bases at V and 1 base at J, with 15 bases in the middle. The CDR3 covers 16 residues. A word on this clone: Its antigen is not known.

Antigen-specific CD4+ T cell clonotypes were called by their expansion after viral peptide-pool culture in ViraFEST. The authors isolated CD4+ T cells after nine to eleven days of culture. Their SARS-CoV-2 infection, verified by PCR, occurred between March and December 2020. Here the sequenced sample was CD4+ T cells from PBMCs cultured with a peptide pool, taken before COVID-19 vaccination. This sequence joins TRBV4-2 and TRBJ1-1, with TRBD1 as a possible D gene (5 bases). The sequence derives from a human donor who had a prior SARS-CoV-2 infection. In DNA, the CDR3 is TGTGCCAGCAGCCACTCGCTCGGGAGGGGGAACACTGAAGCTTTCTTT. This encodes CASSHSLGRGNTEAFF.